The 18 T cell receptor beta chains below come from one sample, sequenced in a study of shared clonotypes between healthy human individuals. TCRdb's copy holds only in-frame clones and misses some; the assay was immunoSEQ multiplex PCR. The sample lists 2,500,000 or so clones, 80% to 95% occurring once. The sequenced sample was naive CD4+ T cells from PBMCs. Subset specified: CD45RA+ positively selected. Receptor source: a man aged 18 to 30 in good health. Some clones in this sample may be carry-over from other donors' samples.

This clone was observed a single time. This rearrangement joins TRBV4-1 to TRBJ2-1, with D uncertain. V lost 1 base and J lost 4, with 8 bases in between. This CDR3 region has 14 residues. The germline V gene has CDR1 MGHRA and CDR2 YSYEKL. CDR3 sequence: CASSQVGQYNEQFF. CDR3 nucleotide sequence: TGCGCCAGCAGCCAAGTCGGCCAGTACAATGAGCAGTTCTTC.

This chain connects TRBV2 to TRBJ1-5, with 9 bases lining up with TRBD1. Germline trimming cut 1 base from V and 7 bases from J; bases unmatched to any gene: 5. The germline CDR1 and CDR2 sequences are SNHLY and FYNNEI. CDR3 length: 15 amino acids. The CDR3 region is CASSEGGQGSQPQHF. The CDR3 nucleotides are TGTGCCAGCAGTGAAGGGGGACAGGGATCCCAGCCCCAGCATTTT.

Only one count was recorded for this clone. CDR3 in DNA: TGTGCCAGCAGCTTAGTGCGGAATCGAGCAGATACGCAGTATTTT. Translation gives CASSLVRNRADTQYF. The chain is built from TRBV7-2 and TRBJ2-3; D gene uncertain. V was trimmed by 1 base and J by 4 bases, leaving 12 bases between them. The CDR3 covers 15 residues. The V gene's germline CDR1 is SGHTA and CDR2 FQGNSA. Based on the CDR3 plus reference TRBV7-2 and TRBJ2-3, the full variable domain is GAGVSQSPSNKVTEKGKDVELRCDPISGHTALYWYRQSLGQGLEFLIYFQGNSAPDKSGLPSDRFSAERTGGSVSTLTIQRTQQEDSAVYLCASSLVRNRADTQYFGPGTRLTVL.

V gene TRBV18 combines with J gene TRBJ2-7; D uncertain. Per the germline V gene, CDR1 is KGHSH and CDR2 is LQKENI. V shed 2 bases and J shed 7 bases, with 9 bases lying between them. The CDR3 covers 12 residues. CDR3 sequence reads: CASSPDISEQYF. The CDR3 DNA reads as TGTGCCAGCTCACCAGACATCTCTGAGCAGTACTTC.

The gene calls are TRBV6-6 and TRBJ2-2; D possibly uses TRBD1 or TRBD2 (7 bases each). The CDR3 totals 15 residues. Germline V CDR1 and CDR2: MNHNY, SVGAGI (reference sequence). V lost 4 bases, J lost 5 bases, and 14 bases lay in between. CDR3 bases: TGTGCCAGCAGTTTCGTCCAGGGGGGGACCGGGGAGCTGTTTTTT. Translating gives CASSFVQGGTGELFF.

V is TRBV5-8 and J is TRBJ2-7; D may correspond to TRBD1 or TRBD2 (5 bases each). This CDR3 region has 14 residues. Trimming cost V 1 base and J 0 bases, with 8 bases left between them. Germline loops: CDR1 SGHTS, CDR2 YDEGEE. Written as DNA, the CDR3 is TGTGCCAGCAGCTTGTCGGGGCTCTCCTACGAGCAGTACTTC. Translated: CASSLSGLSYEQYF.

This chain uses TRBV6-1 with TRBJ1-1, with a possible D match to TRBD1 (6 bases). This CDR3 contains 15 residues. Germline V gene lookup returns CDR1 MNHNS and CDR2 SASEGT. Trimming removed 7 bases from V and 0 bases from J, with 15 bases in between. Here the CDR3 reads CASTGTRLMNTEAFF. The CDR3 DNA reads as TGTGCCAGCACAGGGACAAGACTTATGAACACTGAAGCTTTCTTT.

The chain employs TRBV6-5 and TRBJ2-7, with 10 bases lining up with TRBD1. The CDR3 extends over 15 amino acids. CDR1 is MNHEY, CDR2 SVGAGI, per germline. The junction had 8 bases not matched to a gene; V was cut back by 8 bases and J by 1 base. The CDR3 reads CASGSGQGGSYEQYF. The CDR3 DNA is TGTGCCAGCGGAAGTGGACAGGGGGGGTCCTACGAGCAGTACTTC.

J is TRBJ1-4 and V is TRBV27; D might be TRBD1 (6 bases). CDR1 is MNHEY and CDR2 is SMNVEV in the germline V gene (reference sequence). The germline V and J ends were trimmed by 1 base and 2 bases, with 11 bases remaining between them. The CDR3 contains 16 residues. The DNA for the CDR3 is TGTGCCAGCAGTTTATTTCGGGGGGCGACTAATGAAAAACTGTTTTTT. Its translation is CASSLFRGATNEKLFF.

The V gene is TRBV6-1, the J gene TRBJ2-3, with a tentative D call TRBD1 (5 bases). The V gene's germline CDR1 is MNHNS and CDR2 SASEGT. The CDR3 runs to 15 residues. V was shortened by 1 base and J by 6 bases, with 14 bases between the two germline ends. This chain's CDR3 is CASSEVSGPSDTQYF. CDR3 sequence (DNA): TGTGCCAGCAGTGAAGTGTCAGGGCCGTCCGATACGCAGTATTTT.

J is TRBJ2-5 and V is TRBV5-1; weak D call: TRBD2 (5 bases). V lost 5 bases and J lost 5, with 19 bases in between. CDR1 and CDR2 from the germline V gene are SGHRS and YFSETQ. The CDR3 contains 15 residues. CDR3 amino acids: CASRGLAQFSETQYF. DNA of the CDR3: TGCGCCAGCAGGGGTCTAGCTCAGTTTTCGGAGACCCAGTACTTC.

V is TRBV15 and J is TRBJ2-3; D perhaps matches TRBD2 (6 bases). The CDR3 is 15 residues long. Trimming left V 1 base short and J 4 bases short, with 12 bases between. The germline gives CDR1 LNHNV, CDR2 YYDKDF (reference sequence). Written as DNA, the CDR3 is TGTGCCACCAGCAGAGGGCCCGGGGGACCAGATACGCAGTATTTT. Amino acid sequence: CATSRGPGGPDTQYF.

The rearrangement links TRBV4-2 to TRBJ1-4, with 7 nucleotides matching TRBD1. V was clipped by 3 bases and J by 1 base; unmatched bases: 5. This CDR3 spans 16 amino acids. Germline V gene data show CDR1 as LGHNA and CDR2 as YNFKEQ. The CDR3 loop reads CASSQTGRKTNEKLFF. The CDR3 DNA is TGTGCCAGCAGCCAGACAGGGAGGAAAACTAATGAAAAACTGTTTTTT.

The J gene is TRBJ2-1, the V gene TRBV5-1, with 9 bases fitting TRBD1. The CDR3 is 16 amino acids. CDR1 is SGHRS, CDR2 YFSETQ, per germline. V was pared by 5 bases and J by 2 bases, with 8 bases of the junction left unmatched. The CDR3 DNA follows: TGCGCCAGCAGAACAGGGGGCTCCCCGACCTACAATGAGCAGTTCTTC. As protein: CASRTGGSPTYNEQFF. The full variable domain, completed using reference TRBV5-1 and TRBJ2-1, is KAGVTQTPRYLIKTRGQQVTLSCSPISGHRSVSWYQQTPGQGLQFLFEYFSETQRNKGNFPGRFSGRQFSNSRSEMNVSTLELGDSALYLCASRTGGSPTYNEQFFGPGTRLTVL.

The genes are TRBV5-4 and TRBJ2-7; tentatively, D is TRBD1 or TRBD2 (5 bases each). The V gene's germline CDR1 is SGHNT and CDR2 YYREEE (reference sequence). The CDR3 extends over 14 amino acids. The V and J ends lost 3 bases and 7 bases respectively, with 17 bases between them. CDR3 residues: CASSSGTQQVEQYF. The CDR3 DNA follows: TGTGCCAGCAGCTCCGGGACCCAACAAGTTGAGCAGTACTTC.

The chain recombines TRBV5-1 with TRBJ2-7; D remains ambiguous. Germline CDR1 reads SGHRS; CDR2 reads YFSETQ. Trimming shortened V by 5 bases and J by 5 bases, and 14 bases separated the two germline ends. This CDR3 has 13 residues. CDR3 sequence: CASSRTPDNEQYF. The CDR3 DNA follows: TGCGCCAGCAGTCGGACCCCAGATAACGAGCAGTACTTC. The complete variable domain, with remaining parts taken from reference TRBV5-1 and TRBJ2-7, reads KAGVTQTPRYLIKTRGQQVTLSCSPISGHRSVSWYQQTPGQGLQFLFEYFSETQRNKGNFPGRFSGRQFSNSRSEMNVSTLELGDSALYLCASSRTPDNEQYFGPGTRLTVT.

The sample holds one count of this clone. The V gene is TRBV30, the J gene TRBJ1-2; TRBD1 might be the D (6 bases). The germline V gene encodes CDR1 GTSNPN and CDR2 SVGIG (reference sequence). The CDR3 is 14 amino acids. Between the trimmed V and J ends, which lost 1 base and 1 base, there was a span of 10 bases. The CDR3 spells CAWSASRGNYGYTF. CDR3 DNA: TGTGCCTGGAGTGCGTCCAGGGGTAACTATGGCTACACCTTC.

This chain joins TRBV6-5 and TRBJ1-2; no clear D gene. Trimming removed 4 bases at V and 3 bases at J, with 12 bases between. The CDR3 runs 14 residues. From germline, CDR1 is MNHEY and CDR2 SVGAGI. The CDR3 coding sequence is TGTGCCAGCAGTTCCAGCCCATACTACTATGGCTACACCTTC. Amino acids: CASSSSPYYYGYTF.